These 25 T cell receptor beta chains were sequenced from one sample in a study of OX40 agonist ivuxolimab in advanced cancers. Profiled with immunoSEQ multiplex PCR; TCRdb holds only in-frame clones, not every one. The data hold about 97,000 clones, with roughly nine tenths observed a single time. The sequences come from CD4+ or CD8+ T cells sorted from blood, collected in a trial of the OX40 agonist ivuxolimab. The receptor set was obtained from an adult with an advanced solid tumor such as melanoma, head and neck, liver or kidney cancer.

J is TRBJ1-2 and V is TRBV7-1; TRBD1 agrees at 12 bases. TRBV7-1 counts as an open reading frame of uncertain function. Trimming at V came to 4 bases and at J to 8 bases, leaving 8 bases not matched to a gene. The CDR3 runs 15 residues. For the CDR3, the DNA is TGTGCCAGCAGCTTGAGGGGACAGGGGGCGGAAGGCTACACCTTC. This gives the protein CASSLRGQGAEGYTF.

The chain couples TRBV7-2 to TRBJ2-3, with D possibly TRBD2 on 5 matching bases. CDR1 is SGHTA, CDR2 FQGNSA, per germline. V gave up 0 bases and J gave up 2 bases, with 9 bases separating them. This CDR3 spans 15 amino acids. This CDR3 reads CASSLAGRVTDTQYF. The CDR3 coding sequence is TGTGCCAGCAGCTTAGCAGGGCGGGTCACAGATACGCAGTATTTT.

This clone came up many times. The chain couples TRBV6-5 to TRBJ1-5, with TRBD1 matching over 8 bases. From germline, CDR1 is MNHEY and CDR2 SVGAGI. The V and J ends lost 5 bases and 7 bases, in that order; junction bases with no gene match: 10. This CDR3 region has 15 residues. The CDR3 coding sequence is TGTGCCAGCAGTACCGGACAGGGTTTTCGCCAGCCCCAGCATTTT. As protein: CASSTGQGFRQPQHF.

CDR3 sequence reads: CASRGRNQGDQPQHF. CDR3 DNA: TGTGCCAGCAGGGGTAGAAATCAGGGGGATCAGCCCCAGCATTTT. This chain joins TRBV9 and TRBJ1-5, with TRBD1 identical over 7 bases. Germline trimming cut 5 bases from V and 5 bases from J; bases unmatched to any gene: 10. This CDR3 has 15 residues. Per germline, CDR1 SGDLS and CDR2 YYNGEE.

The rearrangement joins TRBV27 to TRBJ2-3; D might be TRBD2 (5 bases). Germline V CDR1 and CDR2: MNHEY, SMNVEV (reference sequence). Trimming pared 2 bases from V and 5 bases from J, leaving 14 bases between. There are 15 residues in the CDR3. The CDR3 sequence: CASSLGVPRGDTQYF. The CDR3 region has the DNA TGTGCCAGCAGTTTAGGGGTGCCCCGGGGAGATACGCAGTATTTT.

CDR3 bases: TGCGCCAGCAAATGGCACCCTCAAGAGACCCAGTACTTC. This sequence encodes CASKWHPQETQYF. V is TRBV5-1 and J is TRBJ2-5; D is ambiguous. The CDR3 consists of 13 residues. Germline CDR1 reads SGHRS; CDR2 reads YFSETQ. Trimming cost V 6 bases and J 2 bases, with 11 bases left between them.

The chain links TRBV11-3 to TRBJ1-1; 8 positions agree with TRBD1. CDR1 and CDR2 (germline): SGHNT, YENEEA. The J segment lost 2 bases and the V segment lost 4 bases, leaving 6 bases of the junction unmatched. CDR3 length: 15 residues. For the CDR3, the DNA is TGTGCCAGCAGCTCGACACAGGGGGGTAACACTGAAGCTTTCTTT. This encodes CASSSTQGGNTEAFF.

V usage is TRBV11-3 and J usage is TRBJ1-2, with 10 bases matching TRBD1. Per the germline V gene, CDR1 is SGHNT and CDR2 is YENEEA. The ends lost 5 bases at V and 4 bases at J; junction bases unmatched: 19. CDR3 size: 19 residues. The CDR3 DNA sequence: TGTGCCAGCAGCCCGCGTTCTAATTCCGGGACAGGGGTCCCCTATGGCTACACCTTC. This gives the protein CASSPRSNSGTGVPYGYTF.

This chain links TRBV9 with TRBJ1-3; possibly TRBD1 for D (6 bases). The CDR3 consists of 16 residues. V was pared by 2 bases and J by 2 bases, with 14 bases between. Germline-derived CDR1 and CDR2 are SGDLS and YYNGEE. This chain's CDR3 is CASSVSSNRAGNTIYF. The DNA of the CDR3 is TGTGCCAGCAGCGTCTCCTCCAACAGGGCTGGAAACACCATATATTTT.

This chain joins TRBV5-8 and TRBJ2-2; no definite D call. V gave up 2 bases and J gave up 1 base, with 18 bases separating them. Germline CDR1 reads SGHTS; CDR2 reads YDEGEE. CDR3 length: 18 residues. This chain's CDR3 is CASSFRWHVFQNTGELFF. The DNA for the CDR3 is TGTGCCAGCAGCTTTCGTTGGCACGTCTTCCAGAACACCGGGGAGCTGTTTTTT. Looking up the rest from reference TRBV5-8 and TRBJ2-2 gives the full variable domain: EAGVTQSPTHLIKTRGQQATLRCSPISGHTSVYWYQQALGLGLQFLLWYDEGEERNRGNFPPRFSGRQFPNYSSELNVNALELEDSALYLCASSFRWHVFQNTGELFFGEGSRLTVL.

The CDR3: CASRLADTYNEQFF. CDR3 in DNA: TGTGCCAGCCGTCTAGCTGACACCTACAATGAGCAGTTCTTC. This chain connects TRBV2 to TRBJ2-1; tentative D call: TRBD2 (5 bases). V lost 8 bases and J 2 bases, leaving 13 bases between the germline ends. Per germline, CDR1 SNHLY and CDR2 FYNNEI. The CDR3 consists of 14 residues. Using reference TRBV2 and TRBJ2-1 for the parts outside the CDR3, the full variable domain is EPEVTQTPSHQVTQMGQEVILRCVPISNHLYFYWYRQILGQKVEFLVSFYNNEISEKSEIFDDQFSVERPDGSNFTLKIRSTKLEDSAMYFCASRLADTYNEQFFGPGTRLTVL.

Details on this clone: Mismatch with germline at one junction end may stem from a read error. V usage is TRBV7-7 and J usage is TRBJ2-1; D is perhaps TRBD1 or TRBD2 (6 bases each). Per the germline V gene, CDR1 is SSHAT and CDR2 is FNYEAQ (reference sequence). CDR3 length: 15 residues. The CDR3 DNA reads as TGTGCTAGCAGCTTACGTATAGGGGGGTACAATGAGCAGTTCTTC. Translated: CASSLRIGGYNEQFF.

Worth noting for this clone: The same CDR3 also results from other DNA sequences found in this sample. This chain joins TRBV30 and TRBJ2-7, with D possibly TRBD2 on 6 matching bases. The germline CDR1 and CDR2 sequences are GTSNPN and SVGIG (reference sequence). This CDR3 contains 14 residues. V was trimmed by 4 bases and J by 2 bases, leaving 15 bases between them. CDR3 DNA: TGTGCCTGGACGGGGCGGGGTCGGGCCTACGAGCAGTACTTC. It codes for CAWTGRGRAYEQYF. The whole variable domain, filled in from reference TRBV30 and TRBJ2-7, reads SQTIHQWPATLVQPVGSPLSLECTVEGTSNPNLYWYRQAAGRGLQLLFYSVGIGQISSEVPQNLSASRPQDRQFILSSKKLLLSDSGFYLCAWTGRGRAYEQYFGPGTRLTVT.

V is TRBV14 and J is TRBJ2-7; D perhaps matches TRBD2 (5 bases). This CDR3 comprises 14 residues. Between the trimmed V and J ends, which lost 4 bases and 7 bases, there was a span of 17 bases. Germline V lookup: CDR1 SGHDN, CDR2 FVKESK. This chain's CDR3 is CASSLDPLPGEQYF. DNA of the CDR3: TGTGCCAGCAGCCTTGACCCTTTGCCGGGGGAGCAGTACTTC. The variable domain in full, completed from reference TRBV14 and TRBJ2-7, reads EAGVTQFPSHSVIEKGQTVTLRCDPISGHDNLYWYRRVMGKEIKFLLHFVKESKQDESGMPNNRFLAERTGGTYSTLKVQPAELEDSGVYFCASSLDPLPGEQYFGPGTRLTVT.

This sequence joins TRBV6-5 and TRBJ1-6; the D gene is possibly TRBD1 (6 bases). Germline values: CDR1 MNHEY, CDR2 SVGAGI. The CDR3 runs 15 residues. Trimming shortened V by 7 bases and J by 0 bases, and 10 bases separated the two germline ends. The CDR3 reads CASNPGASYNSPLHF. In nucleotides, the CDR3 is TGTGCCAGCAACCCAGGGGCCTCCTATAATTCACCCCTCCACTTT.

The rearrangement joins TRBV19 to TRBJ1-5; TRBD1 matches 8 bases. The CDR3 has 15 amino acids. CDR1 is LNHDA and CDR2 is SQIVND in the germline V gene (reference sequence). The ends lost 5 bases at V and 4 bases at J; junction bases unmatched: 7. The DNA of the CDR3 is TGTGCCAGTAGTGTATACAGGGGGGGAAATCAGCCCCAGCATTTT. Translating gives CASSVYRGGNQPQHF.

This CDR3 is CATSLGYTEAFF. In nucleotides, the CDR3 is TGTGCCACCAGCTTAGGGTACACTGAAGCTTTCTTT. V and J are TRBV15 and TRBJ1-1; D uncertain. The CDR3 covers 12 residues. V shed 5 bases and J shed 3 bases, with 7 bases lying between them. Per the germline V gene, CDR1 is LNHNV and CDR2 is YYDKDF (reference sequence). Full variable domain (rest looked up from reference TRBV15 and TRBJ1-1): DAMVIQNPRYQVTQFGKPVTLSCSQTLNHNVMYWYQQKSSQAPKLLFHYYDKDFNNEADTPDNFQSRRPNTSFCFLDIRSPGLGDTAMYLCATSLGYTEAFFGQGTRLTVV.

The rearrangement joins TRBV6-4 to TRBJ1-5, with 7 bases aligning to TRBD1. Trimming at V came to 0 bases and at J to 5 bases, leaving 4 bases not matched to a gene. Germline CDR1 is MRHNA and CDR2 is SNTAGT. This CDR3 has 15 amino acids. Written as DNA, the CDR3 is TGTGCCAGCAGTGACTCCGGGACAGCCTATCAGCCCCAGCATTTT. Encoded protein: CASSDSGTAYQPQHF.

V gene TRBV6-5 combines with J gene TRBJ1-4, with D uncertain. This CDR3 is 15 amino acids long. Germline lookup yields CDR1 MNHEY and CDR2 SVGAGI. The ends were cut back, 0 bases at V and 0 bases at J, with 5 bases in the middle. DNA of the CDR3: TGTGCCAGCAGTTACTCAACCACAACTAATGAAAAACTGTTTTTT. Its protein product is CASSYSTTTNEKLFF.

The chain carries TRBV19 and TRBJ2-5; D is unresolved. CDR1 LNHDA and CDR2 SQIVND come from the germline V gene (reference sequence). The ends were cut back, 3 bases at V and 2 bases at J, with 10 bases in the middle. This CDR3 is built from 14 residues. The CDR3 region is CASSMTGLQETQYF. Written as DNA, the CDR3 is TGTGCCAGTAGTATGACTGGATTACAAGAGACCCAGTACTTC.

This clone was counted between two and nine times. The chain carries TRBV7-2 and TRBJ2-3, with D possibly matching TRBD2 (6 bases). The ends were cut back, 5 bases at V and 2 bases at J, with 8 bases in the middle. The CDR3 spans 13 residues. Germline CDR1 reads SGHTA; CDR2 reads FQGNSA. CDR3 DNA: TGTGCCAGCAGCCGGACTACCACAGATACGCAGTATTTT. Encoded protein: CASSRTTTDTQYF.

The rearrangement uses TRBV19 and TRBJ2-6, with TRBD1 matching 7 bases. CDR1 LNHDA and CDR2 SQIVND come from the germline V gene (reference sequence). The V and J ends lost 6 bases and 0 bases, in that order; junction bases with no gene match: 8. The CDR3 totals 17 residues. CDR3 sequence reads: CASSPDRDLSGANVLTF. The CDR3, as DNA: TGTGCCAGTAGCCCAGACAGGGATCTCTCTGGGGCCAACGTCCTGACTTTC.

This chain connects TRBV4-2 to TRBJ2-7; 10 nucleotides line up with TRBD2. The CDR3 runs 17 residues. Germline CDR1 reads LGHNA; CDR2 reads YNFKEQ. Trimming took 0 bases from V and 0 from J; bases not matched to a gene: 5. The DNA of the CDR3 is TGTGCCAGCAGCCAAGATCCAACTAGCGGGGCCTCCTACGAGCAGTACTTC. This gives the protein CASSQDPTSGASYEQYF.

The CDR3 protein is CASSKKRIRSNYGYTF. CDR3 nucleotide sequence: TGTGCCAGCAGCAAAAAGAGAATCAGGAGCAACTATGGCTACACCTTC. This chain joins TRBV21-1 and TRBJ1-2. TRBV21-1 is labeled a pseudogene. The CDR3 runs to 16 residues.

The rearrangement joins TRBV19 to TRBJ2-5; possible D gene TRBD2, 5 bases. The J call is uncertain, as TRBJ2-7 better fits the DNA end. The germline gives CDR1 LNHDA, CDR2 SQIVND (reference sequence). The CDR3 covers 14 residues. Here the CDR3 reads CASSPSGRAYEQYF. The DNA for the CDR3 is TGTGCCAGTAGTCCCTCGGGAAGAGCGTACGAGCAGTACTTC.